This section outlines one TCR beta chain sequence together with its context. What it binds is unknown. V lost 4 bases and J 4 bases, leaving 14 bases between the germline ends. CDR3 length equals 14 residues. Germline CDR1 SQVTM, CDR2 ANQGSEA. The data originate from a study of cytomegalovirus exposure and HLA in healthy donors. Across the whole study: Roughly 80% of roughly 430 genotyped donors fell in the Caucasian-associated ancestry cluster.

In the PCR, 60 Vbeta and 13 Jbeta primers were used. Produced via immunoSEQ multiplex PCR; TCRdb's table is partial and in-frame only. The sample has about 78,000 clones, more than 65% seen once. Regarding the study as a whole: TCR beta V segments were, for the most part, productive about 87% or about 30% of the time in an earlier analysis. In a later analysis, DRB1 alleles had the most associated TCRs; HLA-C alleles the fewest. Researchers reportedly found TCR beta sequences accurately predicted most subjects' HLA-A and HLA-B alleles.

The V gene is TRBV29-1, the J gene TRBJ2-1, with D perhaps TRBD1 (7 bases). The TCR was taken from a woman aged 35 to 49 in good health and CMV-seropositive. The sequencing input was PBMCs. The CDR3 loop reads CSVGKGAGYNEQFF. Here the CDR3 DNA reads TGCAGCGTTGGAAAGGGGGCGGGATACAATGAGCAGTTCTTC.